The rows below give T cell receptor beta chains drawn from one sample of a study of cytotoxic CD8 clonotypes in ibrutinib-treated CLL. The assay was immunoSEQ multiplex PCR, and TCRdb's table has in-frame clones only and misses some. The profile shows 330,000 or so clones, roughly 71% of them singletons. This sample comprised PBMCs, obtained after 36 months of ibrutinib treatment. The receptors originated from a human donor with chronic lymphocytic leukemia. CDR3s include the opening cysteine and the closing phenylalanine or tryptophan. The D gene is left open where the match is weak. The size entry is marked missing in some rows and otherwise reads once, few, many or a size class.

V: TRBV5-1; J: TRBJ2-5; size: -; D: -; DNA: TGCGCCAGCAGCTTTATGGCAGCCCAAGAGACCCAGTACTTC; CDR3: CASSFMAAQETQYF
V: TRBV5-1; J: TRBJ2-7; size: -; D: -; DNA: TGCGCCAGCAGCTTAGACCCAATCAGCTCCTACGAGCAGTACTTC; CDR3: CASSLDPISSYEQYF
V: TRBV4-1; J: TRBJ2-7; size: -; D: -; DNA: TGCGCCAGCAGCCAAAGGGGCCGGGGAGCCTCCAATTACGAGCAGTACTTC; CDR3: CASSQRGRGASNYEQYF
V: TRBV13; J: TRBJ1-2; size: -; D: TRBD1; DNA: TGTGCCAGCAGCCCAGTACTCCTGAGTCGGGACAGGAACTATGGCTACACCTTC; CDR3: CASSPVLLSRDRNYGYTF
V: TRBV7-2; J: TRBJ1-1; size: -; D: TRBD1; DNA: TGTGCCAGCAGTTTGGACAGGGTGGGCACTGAAGCTTTCTTT; CDR3: CASSLDRVGTEAFF
V: TRBV10-1; J: TRBJ1-4; size: few; D: TRBD1; DNA: TGCGCCAGCAGTGAGTCCGACAGGGGACTGTTTTTT; CDR3: CASSESDRGLFF
V: TRBV29-1; J: TRBJ2-1; size: -; D: -; DNA: TGCAGCGTTGAGTGGTTCAGGGAAGCCTCCTACAATGAGCAGTTCTTC; CDR3: CSVEWFREASYNEQFF
V: TRBV7-3; J: TRBJ2-3; size: -; D: -; DNA: TGTGCCAGCAGCCCCTGGGGGCGGGGGCGCACAGATACGCAGTATTTT; CDR3: CASSPWGRGRTDTQYF
V: TRBV29-1; J: TRBJ2-7; size: once; D: -; DNA: TGCAGCGTTGAAGAGTCGTCCTACGAGCAGTACTTC; CDR3: CSVEESSYEQYF
V: TRBV2; J: TRBJ2-6; size: few; D: TRBD1; DNA: TGTGCCAGCATCGACAGGGAAAATGGGGCCAACGTCCTGACTTTC; CDR3: CASIDRENGANVLTF
V: TRBV4-1; J: TRBJ2-3; size: -; D: TRBD2; DNA: TGCGCCAGCAGCCTGGGACTAGCGGACACAGATACGCAGTATTTT; CDR3: CASSLGLADTDTQYF
V: TRBV9; J: TRBJ2-7; size: -; D: -; DNA: TGTGCCAGCAGGTCTAGAGGAGGCGAGCAGTACTTC; CDR3: CASRSRGGEQYF
V: TRBV10-3; J: TRBJ1-2; size: few; D: -; DNA: TGTGCCATCAGTGAGGCACGCGGTGGCTACACCTTC; CDR3: CAISEARGGYTF
V: TRBV4-2; J: TRBJ2-4; size: -; D: TRBD1; DNA: TGTGCCAGCAGCCGTTATTATTTGGGACAGGACGTCAAAGTACGGGCCAAAAACATTCAGTACTTC; CDR3: CASSRYYLGQDVKVRAKNIQYF
V: TRBV29-1; J: TRBJ2-2; size: -; D: -; DNA: TGCAGCGCCCGACGCGGCGGGGAGCTGTTTTTT; CDR3: CSARRGGELFF
V: TRBV11-2; J: TRBJ2-7; size: -; D: -; DNA: TGTGCCAGCAGCTTGTCCGGGGCCATAAGAGAGCAGTACTTC; CDR3: CASSLSGAIREQYF
V: TRBV29-1; J: TRBJ1-4; size: -; D: -; DNA: TGCAGCGTCCCGAAACGCACACGCCTGGGGAATGAAAAACTGTTTTTT; CDR3: CSVPKRTRLGNEKLFF
V: TRBV29-1; J: TRBJ2-1; size: -; D: -; DNA: TGCAGCGTTGAGGGGACAAGACCTCCTCTGGACTACAATGAGCAGTTCTTC; CDR3: CSVEGTRPPLDYNEQFF
V: TRBV2; J: TRBJ2-5; size: -; D: TRBD2; DNA: TGTGCCAGCATGACTAGCGGGAGAAGTCGGGGAGAGACCCAGTACTTC; CDR3: CASMTSGRSRGETQYF
V: TRBV7-3; J: TRBJ2-2; size: -; D: -; DNA: TGTGCCAGCAGCTTAAACGGGATGTTCACCGGGGAGCTGTTTTTT; CDR3: CASSLNGMFTGELFF
V: TRBV14; J: TRBJ1-1; size: -; D: -; DNA: TGTGCCAGCAGCCAATTGGGTGAAGCTTTCTTT; CDR3: CASSQLGEAFF
V: TRBV7-9; J: TRBJ1-2; size: -; D: TRBD1; DNA: TGTGCCAGCAGCAAGACAGGGGCGGGGAACTATGGCTACACCTTC; CDR3: CASSKTGAGNYGYTF
V: TRBV28; J: TRBJ2-1; size: -; D: -; DNA: TGTGCCAGCAGTTTTAGCCGTAGCTCCTACAATGAGCAGTTCTTC; CDR3: CASSFSRSSYNEQFF